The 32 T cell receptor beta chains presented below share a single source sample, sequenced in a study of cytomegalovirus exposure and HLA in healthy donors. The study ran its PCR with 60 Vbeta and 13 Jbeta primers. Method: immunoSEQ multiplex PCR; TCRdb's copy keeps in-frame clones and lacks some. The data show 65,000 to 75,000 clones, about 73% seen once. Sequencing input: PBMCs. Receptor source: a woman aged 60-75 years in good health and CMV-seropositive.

CDR3 loop: CASSLVAGGWNEQFF. The CDR3 DNA reads TGCGCCAGCAGCTTGGTAGCGGGGGGGTGGAATGAGCAGTTCTTC. The J gene is TRBJ2-1, the V gene TRBV5-1, with 11 bases matching TRBD2. V was clipped by 0 bases and J by 7 bases; unmatched bases: 3. This CDR3 has 15 amino acids. Germline values: CDR1 SGHRS, CDR2 YFSETQ.

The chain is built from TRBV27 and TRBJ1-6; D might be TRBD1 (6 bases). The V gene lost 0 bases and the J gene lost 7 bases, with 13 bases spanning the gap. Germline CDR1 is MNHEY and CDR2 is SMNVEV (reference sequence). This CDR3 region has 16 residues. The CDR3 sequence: CASSLSPQGNNSPLHF. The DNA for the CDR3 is TGTGCCAGCAGTTTATCTCCACAGGGTAACAATTCACCCCTCCACTTT.

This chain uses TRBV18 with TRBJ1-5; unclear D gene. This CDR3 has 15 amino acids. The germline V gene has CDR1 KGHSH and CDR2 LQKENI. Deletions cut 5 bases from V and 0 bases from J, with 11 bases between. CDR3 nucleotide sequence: TGTGCCAGCTCATCGGAGAGCAATAGCAATCAGCCCCAGCATTTT. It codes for CASSSESNSNQPQHF. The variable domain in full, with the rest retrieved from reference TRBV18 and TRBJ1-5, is NAGVMQNPRHLVRRRGQEARLRCSPMKGHSHVYWYRQLPEEGLKFMVYLQKENIIDESGMPKERFSAEFPKEGPSILRIQQVVRGDSAAYFCASSSESNSNQPQHFGDGTRLSIL.

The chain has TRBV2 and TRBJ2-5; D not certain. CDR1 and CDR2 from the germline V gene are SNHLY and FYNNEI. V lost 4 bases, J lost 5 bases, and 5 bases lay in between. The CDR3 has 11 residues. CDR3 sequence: CASSALETQYF. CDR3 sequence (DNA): TGTGCCAGCAGTGCACTTGAGACCCAGTACTTC.

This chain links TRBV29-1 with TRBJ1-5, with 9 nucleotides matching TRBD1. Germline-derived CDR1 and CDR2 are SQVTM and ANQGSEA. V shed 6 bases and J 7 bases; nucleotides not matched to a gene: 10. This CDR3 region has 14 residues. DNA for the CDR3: TGCAGCGTGGGGAGCGGGACAGGGAGGCAGCCCCAGCATTTT. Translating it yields CSVGSGTGRQPQHF.

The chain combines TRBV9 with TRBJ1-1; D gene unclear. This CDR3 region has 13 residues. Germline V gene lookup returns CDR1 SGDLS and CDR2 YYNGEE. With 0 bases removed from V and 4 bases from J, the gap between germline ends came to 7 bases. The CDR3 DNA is TGTGCCAGCAGCGTAGAATCGGGCACTGAAGCTTTCTTT. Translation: CASSVESGTEAFF.

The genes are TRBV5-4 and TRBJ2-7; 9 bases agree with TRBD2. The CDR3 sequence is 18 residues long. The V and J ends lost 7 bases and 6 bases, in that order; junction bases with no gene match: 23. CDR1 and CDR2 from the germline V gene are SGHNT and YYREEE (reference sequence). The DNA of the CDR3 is TGTGCCAGCCCGCCCGATGGGGGGCTAGCGGGGCCTCCCGCCGAGCAGTACTTC. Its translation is CASPPDGGLAGPPAEQYF.

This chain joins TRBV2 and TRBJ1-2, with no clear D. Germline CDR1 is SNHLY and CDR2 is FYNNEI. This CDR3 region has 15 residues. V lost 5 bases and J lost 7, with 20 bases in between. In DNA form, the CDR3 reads TGTGCCAGCAGTAATTTGGTGAGGGATCCGGGTGGCTACACCTTC. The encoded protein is CASSNLVRDPGGYTF.

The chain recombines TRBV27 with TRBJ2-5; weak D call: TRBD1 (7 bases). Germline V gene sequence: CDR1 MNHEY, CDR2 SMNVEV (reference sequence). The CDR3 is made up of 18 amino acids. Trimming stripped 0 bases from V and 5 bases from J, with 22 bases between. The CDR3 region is CASSLSGTSGGLEETQYF. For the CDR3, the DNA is TGTGCCAGCAGTTTATCGGGGACGTCAGGGGGGCTTGAGGAGACCCAGTACTTC.

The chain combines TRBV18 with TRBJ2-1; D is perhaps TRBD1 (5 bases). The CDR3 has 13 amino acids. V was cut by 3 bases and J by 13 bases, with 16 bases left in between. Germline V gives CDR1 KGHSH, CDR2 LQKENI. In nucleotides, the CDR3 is TGTGCCAGCTCACCCCTGATGACAGTGCTCCAGTTCTTC. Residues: CASSPLMTVLQFF. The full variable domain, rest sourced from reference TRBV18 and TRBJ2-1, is NAGVMQNPRHLVRRRGQEARLRCSPMKGHSHVYWYRQLPEEGLKFMVYLQKENIIDESGMPKERFSAEFPKEGPSILRIQQVVRGDSAAYFCASSPLMTVLQFFGPGTRLTVL.

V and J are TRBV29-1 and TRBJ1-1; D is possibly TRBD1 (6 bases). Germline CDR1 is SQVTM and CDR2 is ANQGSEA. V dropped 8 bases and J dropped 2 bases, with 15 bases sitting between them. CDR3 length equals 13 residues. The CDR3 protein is CSSSGTLNTEAFF. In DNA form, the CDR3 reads TGCAGCTCCTCCGGGACATTAAACACTGAAGCTTTCTTT.

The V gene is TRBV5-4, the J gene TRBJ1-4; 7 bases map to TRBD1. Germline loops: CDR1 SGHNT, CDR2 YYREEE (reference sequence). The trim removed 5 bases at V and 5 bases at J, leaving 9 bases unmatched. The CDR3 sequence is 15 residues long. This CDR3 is CASSTDRAVNEKLFF. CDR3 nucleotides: TGTGCCAGCAGTACAGACAGGGCAGTAAATGAAAAACTGTTTTTT.

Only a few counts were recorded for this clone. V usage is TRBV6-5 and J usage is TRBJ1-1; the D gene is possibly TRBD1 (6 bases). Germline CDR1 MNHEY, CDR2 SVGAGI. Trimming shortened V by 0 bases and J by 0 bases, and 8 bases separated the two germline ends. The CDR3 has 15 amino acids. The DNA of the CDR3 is TGTGCCAGCAGTTACTCTCACAGGGTGAACACTGAAGCTTTCTTT. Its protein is CASSYSHRVNTEAFF.

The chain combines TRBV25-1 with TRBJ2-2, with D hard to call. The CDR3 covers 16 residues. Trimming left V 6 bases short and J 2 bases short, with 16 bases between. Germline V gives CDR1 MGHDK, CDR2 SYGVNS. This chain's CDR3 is CASSSEIILNTGELFF. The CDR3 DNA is TGTGCCAGCAGCAGCGAGATCATATTAAACACCGGGGAGCTGTTTTTT.

Here the CDR3 DNA reads TGTGCCTGGAGTTATTCCCACCGGGAGCAGTTCTTC. Protein sequence: CAWSYSHREQFF. The chain combines TRBV30 with TRBJ2-1; D is unclear. This CDR3 is 12 amino acids long. Germline CDR1 GTSNPN, CDR2 SVGIG (reference sequence). V was pared by 2 bases and J by 10 bases, with 12 bases between.

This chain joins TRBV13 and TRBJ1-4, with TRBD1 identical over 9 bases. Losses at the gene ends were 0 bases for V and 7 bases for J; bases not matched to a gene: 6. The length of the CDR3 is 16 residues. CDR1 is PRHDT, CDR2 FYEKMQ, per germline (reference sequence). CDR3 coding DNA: TGTGCCAGCAGCTTAGGCGGGACAGGGTTCGGTGAAAAACTGTTTTTT. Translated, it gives CASSLGGTGFGEKLFF.

Written as DNA, the CDR3 is TGTGCCAGCAGCACCGGGACTAGCGGATACTACGAGCAGTACTTC. It encodes CASSTGTSGYYEQYF. This chain connects TRBV7-8 to TRBJ2-7; TRBD2 matches at 11 bases. The CDR3 length is 15 residues. Germline CDR1 SGHVS, CDR2 FQNEAQ. The ends lost 5 bases at V and 3 bases at J; junction bases unmatched: 6. Using reference TRBV7-8 and TRBJ2-7 for the parts outside the CDR3, the full variable domain is GAGVSQSPRYKVAKRGQDVALRCDPISGHVSLFWYQQALGQGPEFLTYFQNEAQLDKSGLPSDRFFAERPEGSVSTLKIQRTQQEDSAVYLCASSTGTSGYYEQYFGPGTRLTVT.

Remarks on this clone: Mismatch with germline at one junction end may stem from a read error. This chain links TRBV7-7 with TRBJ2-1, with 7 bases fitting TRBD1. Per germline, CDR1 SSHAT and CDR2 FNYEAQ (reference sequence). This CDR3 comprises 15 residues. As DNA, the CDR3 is TGTGCTAGCAGCTTAGGGGGCAGACTGGACAATGAGCAGTTCTTC. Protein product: CASSLGGRLDNEQFF.

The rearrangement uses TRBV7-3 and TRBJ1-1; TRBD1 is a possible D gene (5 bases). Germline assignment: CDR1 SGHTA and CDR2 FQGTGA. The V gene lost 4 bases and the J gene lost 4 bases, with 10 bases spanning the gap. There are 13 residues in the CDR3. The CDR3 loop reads CASSSGRGTEAFF. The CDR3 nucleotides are TGTGCCAGCAGCTCCGGAAGGGGCACTGAAGCTTTCTTT.

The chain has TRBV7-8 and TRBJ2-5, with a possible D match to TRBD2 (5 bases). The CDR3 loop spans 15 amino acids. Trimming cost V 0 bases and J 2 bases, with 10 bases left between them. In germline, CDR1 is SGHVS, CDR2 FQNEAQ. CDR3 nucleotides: TGTGCCAGCAGCTTAGCGCTACGGGGTCAAGAGACCCAGTACTTC. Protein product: CASSLALRGQETQYF.

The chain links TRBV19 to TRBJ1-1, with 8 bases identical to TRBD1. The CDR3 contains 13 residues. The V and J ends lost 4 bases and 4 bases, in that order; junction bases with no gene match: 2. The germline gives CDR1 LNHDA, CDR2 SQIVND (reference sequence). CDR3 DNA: TGTGCCAGTAGTAGCAGGGGGCCCACTGAAGCTTTCTTT. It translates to CASSSRGPTEAFF.

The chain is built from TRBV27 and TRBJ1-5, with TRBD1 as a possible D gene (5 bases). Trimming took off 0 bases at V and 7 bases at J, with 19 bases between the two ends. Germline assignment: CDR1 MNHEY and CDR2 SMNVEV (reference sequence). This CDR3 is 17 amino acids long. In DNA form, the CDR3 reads TGTGCCAGCAGTTTATCCCCCGGCCAGGGTCCAATGCAGCCCCAGCATTTT. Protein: CASSLSPGQGPMQPQHF.

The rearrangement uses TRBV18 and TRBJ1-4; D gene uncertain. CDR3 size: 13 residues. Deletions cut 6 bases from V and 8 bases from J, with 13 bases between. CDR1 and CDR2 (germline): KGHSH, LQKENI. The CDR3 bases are TGTGCCAGCTCCCTTATATTACAGGAAAAACTGTTTTTT. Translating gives CASSLILQEKLFF.

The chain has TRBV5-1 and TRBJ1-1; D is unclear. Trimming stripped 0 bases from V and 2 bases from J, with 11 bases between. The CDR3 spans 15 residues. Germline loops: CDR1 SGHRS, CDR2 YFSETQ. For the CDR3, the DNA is TGCGCCAGCAGCTTGGCTCAGCGCTCTAACACTGAAGCTTTCTTT. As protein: CASSLAQRSNTEAFF.

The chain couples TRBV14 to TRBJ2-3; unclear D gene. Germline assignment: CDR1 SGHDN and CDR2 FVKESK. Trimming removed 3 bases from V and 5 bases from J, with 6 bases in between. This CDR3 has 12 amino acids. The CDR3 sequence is CASSHTRDTQYF. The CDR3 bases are TGTGCCAGCAGCCACACCAGAGATACGCAGTATTTT.

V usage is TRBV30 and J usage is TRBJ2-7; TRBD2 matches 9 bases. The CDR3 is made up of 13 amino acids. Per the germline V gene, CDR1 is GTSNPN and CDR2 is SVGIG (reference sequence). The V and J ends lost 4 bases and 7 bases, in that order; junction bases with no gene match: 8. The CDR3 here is CAWTAGGPGEQYF. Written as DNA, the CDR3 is TGTGCCTGGACGGCGGGGGGGCCGGGTGAGCAGTACTTC.

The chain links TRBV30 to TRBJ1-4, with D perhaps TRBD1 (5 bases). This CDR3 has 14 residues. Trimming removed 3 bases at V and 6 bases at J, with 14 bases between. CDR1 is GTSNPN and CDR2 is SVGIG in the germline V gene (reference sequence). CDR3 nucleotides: TGTGCCTGGAGCCAGCTGAGACAGCATGAAAAACTGTTTTTT. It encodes CAWSQLRQHEKLFF.

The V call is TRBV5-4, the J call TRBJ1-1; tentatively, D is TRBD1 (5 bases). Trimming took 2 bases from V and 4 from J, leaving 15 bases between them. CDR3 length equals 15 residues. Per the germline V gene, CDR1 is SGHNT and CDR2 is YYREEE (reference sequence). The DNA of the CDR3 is TGTGCCAGCAGCTTTGTTGGGGGGTTGGTCACTGAAGCTTTCTTT. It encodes CASSFVGGLVTEAFF.

The CDR3 DNA reads as TGTGCCAGCAGCTACCTAGGGTGGGAGGAGCAGTTCTTC. The encoded protein is CASSYLGWEEQFF. The gene calls are TRBV11-2 and TRBJ2-1; the D gene is possibly TRBD2 (5 bases). Trimming removed 4 bases from V and 10 bases from J, with 14 bases in between. The CDR3 runs 13 residues. Germline lookup yields CDR1 SGHAT and CDR2 FQNNGV. Full variable domain (remainder filled in from reference TRBV11-2 and TRBJ2-1): EAGVAQSPRYKIIEKRQSVAFWCNPISGHATLYWYQQILGQGPKLLIQFQNNGVVDDSQLPKDRFSAERLKGVDSTLKIQPAKLEDSAVYLCASSYLGWEEQFFGPGTRLTVL.

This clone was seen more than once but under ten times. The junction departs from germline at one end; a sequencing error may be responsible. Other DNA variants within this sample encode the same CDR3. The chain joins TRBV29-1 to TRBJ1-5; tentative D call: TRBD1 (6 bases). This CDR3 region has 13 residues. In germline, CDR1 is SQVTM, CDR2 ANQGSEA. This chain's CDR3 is CSVDGGWYQPQHF. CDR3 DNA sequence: TGCAGCGTTGATGGGGGCTGGTATCAGCCCCAGCACTTT.

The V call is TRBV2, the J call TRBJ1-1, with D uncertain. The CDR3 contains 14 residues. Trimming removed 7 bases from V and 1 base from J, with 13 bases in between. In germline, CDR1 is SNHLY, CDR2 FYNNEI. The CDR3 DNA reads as TGTGCCAGCAAGAGTCCAGGAAGGAACACTGAAGCTTTCTTT. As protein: CASKSPGRNTEAFF.

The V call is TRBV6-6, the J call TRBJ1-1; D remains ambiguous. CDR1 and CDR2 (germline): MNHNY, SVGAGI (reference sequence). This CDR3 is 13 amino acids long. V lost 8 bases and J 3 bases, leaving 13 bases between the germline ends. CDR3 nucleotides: TGTGCCAGCCGATGGGAGGCGTACACTGAAGCTTTCTTT. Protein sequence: CASRWEAYTEAFF.